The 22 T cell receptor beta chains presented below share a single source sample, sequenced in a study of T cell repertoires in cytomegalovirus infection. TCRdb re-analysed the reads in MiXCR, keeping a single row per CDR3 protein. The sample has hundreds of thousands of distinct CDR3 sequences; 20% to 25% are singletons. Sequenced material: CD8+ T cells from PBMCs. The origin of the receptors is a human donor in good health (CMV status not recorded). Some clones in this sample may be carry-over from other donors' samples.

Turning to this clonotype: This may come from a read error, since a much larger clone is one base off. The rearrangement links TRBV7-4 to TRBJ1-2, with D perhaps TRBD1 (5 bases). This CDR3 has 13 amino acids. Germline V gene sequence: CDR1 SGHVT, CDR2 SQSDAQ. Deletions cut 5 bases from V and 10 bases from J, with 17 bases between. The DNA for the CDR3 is TGTGCCAGCAGCCCACTCAGGGAGTACGACTACACCTTC. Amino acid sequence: CASSPLREYDYTF.

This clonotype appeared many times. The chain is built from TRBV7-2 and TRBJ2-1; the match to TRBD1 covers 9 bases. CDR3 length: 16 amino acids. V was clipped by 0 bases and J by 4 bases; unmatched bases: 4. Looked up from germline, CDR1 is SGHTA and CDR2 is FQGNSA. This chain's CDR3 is CASSLAQGARYNEQFF. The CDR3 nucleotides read TGTGCCAGCAGCTTAGCACAGGGGGCTCGGTACAATGAGCAGTTCTTC.

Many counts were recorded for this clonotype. As DNA, the CDR3 is TGTGCCAGCAGAGTAGGCTATGGCTACACCTTC. This encodes CASRVGYGYTF. The rearrangement uses TRBV12-3 or TRBV12-4 and TRBJ1-2; no reliable D call. This CDR3 has 11 amino acids. V gave up 6 bases and J gave up 4 bases, with 6 bases separating them.

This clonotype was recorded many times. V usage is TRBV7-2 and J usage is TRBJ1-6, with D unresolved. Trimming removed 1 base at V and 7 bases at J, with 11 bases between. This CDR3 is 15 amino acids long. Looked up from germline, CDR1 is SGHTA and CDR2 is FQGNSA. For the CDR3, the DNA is TGTGCCAGCAGCTTAGGGGCCACGGAGAATTCACCCCTCCACTTT. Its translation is CASSLGATENSPLHF.

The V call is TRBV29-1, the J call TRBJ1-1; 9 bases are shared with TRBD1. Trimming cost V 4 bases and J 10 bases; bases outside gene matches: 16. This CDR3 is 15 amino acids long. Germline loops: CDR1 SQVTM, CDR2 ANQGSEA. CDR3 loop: CSVGSLDRGRLIAFF. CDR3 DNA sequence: TGCAGCGTTGGTAGTCTGGACAGGGGCAGATTGATAGCTTTCTTT. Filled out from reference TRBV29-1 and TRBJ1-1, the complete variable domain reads SAVISQKPSRDICQRGTSLTIQCQVDSQVTMMFWYRQQPGQSLTLIATANQGSEATYESGFVIDKFPISRPNLTFSTLTVSNMSPEDSSIYLCSVGSLDRGRLIAFFGQGTRLTVV.

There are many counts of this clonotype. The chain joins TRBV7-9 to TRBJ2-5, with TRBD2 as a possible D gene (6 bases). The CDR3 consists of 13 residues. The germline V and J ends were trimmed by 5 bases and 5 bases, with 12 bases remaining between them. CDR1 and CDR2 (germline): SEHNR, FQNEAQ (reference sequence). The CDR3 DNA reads TGTGCCAGCAGCGAAGCGGGCCACGAGACCCAGTACTTC. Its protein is CASSEAGHETQYF.

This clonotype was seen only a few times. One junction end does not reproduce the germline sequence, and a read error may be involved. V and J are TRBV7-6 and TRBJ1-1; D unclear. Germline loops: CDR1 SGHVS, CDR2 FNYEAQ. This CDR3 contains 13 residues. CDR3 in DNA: TGTGCCAGCAACTTAGCGCCTAACACTGAAGCTTTCTTT. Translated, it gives CASNLAPNTEAFF. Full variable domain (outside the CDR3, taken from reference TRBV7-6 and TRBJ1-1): GAGVSQSPRYKVTKRGQDVALRCDPISGHVSLYWYRQALGQGPEFLTYFNYEAQQDKSGLPNDRFSAERPEGSISTLTIQRTEQRDSAMYRCASNLAPNTEAFFGQGTRLTVV.

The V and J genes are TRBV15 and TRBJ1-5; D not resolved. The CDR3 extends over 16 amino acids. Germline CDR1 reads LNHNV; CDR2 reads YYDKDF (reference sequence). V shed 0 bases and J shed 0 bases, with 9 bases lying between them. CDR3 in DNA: TGTGCCACCAGCAGAGATATCGGTTTTAGCAATCAGCCCCAGCATTTT. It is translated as CATSRDIGFSNQPQHF. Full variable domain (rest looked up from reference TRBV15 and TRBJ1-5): DAMVIQNPRYQVTQFGKPVTLSCSQTLNHNVMYWYQQKSSQAPKLLFHYYDKDFNNEADTPDNFQSRRPNTSFCFLDIRSPGLGDTAMYLCATSRDIGFSNQPQHFGDGTRLSIL.

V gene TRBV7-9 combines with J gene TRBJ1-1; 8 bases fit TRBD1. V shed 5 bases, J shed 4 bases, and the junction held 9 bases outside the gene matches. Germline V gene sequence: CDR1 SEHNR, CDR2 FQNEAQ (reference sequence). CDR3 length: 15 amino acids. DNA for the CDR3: TGTGCCAGCAGCCCTCGGGACAGGTGGGCCACTGAAGCTTTCTTT. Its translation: CASSPRDRWATEAFF.

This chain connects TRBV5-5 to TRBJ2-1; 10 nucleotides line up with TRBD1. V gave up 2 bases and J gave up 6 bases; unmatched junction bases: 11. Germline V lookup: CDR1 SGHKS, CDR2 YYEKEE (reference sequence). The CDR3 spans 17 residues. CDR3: CASSFRLGTGEVNEQFF. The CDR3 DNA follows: TGTGCCAGCAGCTTTCGATTAGGGACAGGGGAGGTCAATGAGCAGTTCTTC.

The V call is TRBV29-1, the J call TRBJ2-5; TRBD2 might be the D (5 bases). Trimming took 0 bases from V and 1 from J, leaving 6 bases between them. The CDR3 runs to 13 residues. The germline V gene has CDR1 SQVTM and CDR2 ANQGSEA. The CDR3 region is CSVEEGLQETQYF. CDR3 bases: TGCAGCGTTGAAGAAGGACTCCAAGAGACCCAGTACTTC.

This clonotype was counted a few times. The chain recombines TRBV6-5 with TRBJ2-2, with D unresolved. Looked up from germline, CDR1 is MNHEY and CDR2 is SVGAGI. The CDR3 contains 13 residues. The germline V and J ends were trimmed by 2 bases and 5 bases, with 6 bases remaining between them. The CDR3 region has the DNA TGTGCCAGCAGTTACATAAGGACCGGGGAGCTGTTTTTT. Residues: CASSYIRTGELFF.

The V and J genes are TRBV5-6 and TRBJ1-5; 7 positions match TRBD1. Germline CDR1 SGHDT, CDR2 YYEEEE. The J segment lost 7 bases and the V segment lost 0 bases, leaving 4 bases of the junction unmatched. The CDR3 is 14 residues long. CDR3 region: CASSLGQGKQPQHF. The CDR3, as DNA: TGTGCCAGCAGCTTGGGACAGGGAAAACAGCCCCAGCATTTT.

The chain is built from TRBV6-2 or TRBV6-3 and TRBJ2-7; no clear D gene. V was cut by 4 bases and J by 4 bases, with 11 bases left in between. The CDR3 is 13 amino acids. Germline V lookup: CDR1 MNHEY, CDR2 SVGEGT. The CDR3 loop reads CASSSLGYYEQYV. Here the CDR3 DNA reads TGTGCCAGCAGTTCTTTGGGGTATTACGAGCAGTACGTC.

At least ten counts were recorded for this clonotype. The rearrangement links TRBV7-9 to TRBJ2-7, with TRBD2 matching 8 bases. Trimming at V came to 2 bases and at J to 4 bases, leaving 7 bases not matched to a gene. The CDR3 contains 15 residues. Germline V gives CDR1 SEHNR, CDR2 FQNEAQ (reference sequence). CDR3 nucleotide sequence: TGTGCCAGCAGCTTACCGGGTAGCGGGGATTACGAGCAGTACTTC. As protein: CASSLPGSGDYEQYF.

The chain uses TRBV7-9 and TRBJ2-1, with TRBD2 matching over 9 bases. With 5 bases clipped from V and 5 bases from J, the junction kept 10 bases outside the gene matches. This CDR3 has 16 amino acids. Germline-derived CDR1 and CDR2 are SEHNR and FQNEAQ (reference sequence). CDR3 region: CASSERAGGRDNEQFF. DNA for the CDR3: TGTGCCAGCAGCGAACGAGCGGGGGGTCGGGACAATGAGCAGTTCTTC.

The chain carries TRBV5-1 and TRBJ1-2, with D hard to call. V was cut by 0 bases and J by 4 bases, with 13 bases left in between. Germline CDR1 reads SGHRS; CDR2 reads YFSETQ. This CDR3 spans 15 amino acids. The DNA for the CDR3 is TGCGCCAGCAGCTTGGGAGGAGACCATATCTATGGCTACACCTTC. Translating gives CASSLGGDHIYGYTF.

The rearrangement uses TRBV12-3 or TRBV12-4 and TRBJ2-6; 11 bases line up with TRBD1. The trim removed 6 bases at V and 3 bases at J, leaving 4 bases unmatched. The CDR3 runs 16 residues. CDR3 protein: CASSKDRGLGANVLTF. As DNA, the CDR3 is TGTGCCAGCAGCAAGGACAGGGGGCTTGGGGCCAACGTCCTGACTTTC.

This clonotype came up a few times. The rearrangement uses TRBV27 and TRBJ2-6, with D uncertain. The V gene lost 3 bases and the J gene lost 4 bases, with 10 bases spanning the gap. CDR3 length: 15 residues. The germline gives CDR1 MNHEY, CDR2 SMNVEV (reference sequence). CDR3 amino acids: CASSFKALGANVLTF. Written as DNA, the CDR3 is TGTGCCAGCAGTTTTAAGGCGTTAGGGGCCAACGTCCTGACTTTC.

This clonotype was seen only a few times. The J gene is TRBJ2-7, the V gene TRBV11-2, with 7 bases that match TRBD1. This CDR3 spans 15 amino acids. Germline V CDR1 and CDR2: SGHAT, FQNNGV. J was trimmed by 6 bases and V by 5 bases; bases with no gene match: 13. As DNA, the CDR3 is TGTGCCAGCAGCCCGGCGCCCGGGACAGAGGGCGAGCAGTACGTC. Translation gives CASSPAPGTEGEQYV.

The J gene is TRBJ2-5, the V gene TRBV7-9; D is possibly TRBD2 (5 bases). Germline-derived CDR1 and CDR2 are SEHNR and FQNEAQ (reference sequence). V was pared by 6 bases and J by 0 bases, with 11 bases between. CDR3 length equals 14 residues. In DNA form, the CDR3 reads TGTGCCAGCAGACTAAGCGGATACCAAGAGACCCAGTACTTC. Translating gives CASRLSGYQETQYF.

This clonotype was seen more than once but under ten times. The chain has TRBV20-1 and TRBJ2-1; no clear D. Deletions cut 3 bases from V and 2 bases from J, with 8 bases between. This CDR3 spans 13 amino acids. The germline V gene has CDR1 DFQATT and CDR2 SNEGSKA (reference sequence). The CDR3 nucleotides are TGCAGTGCTAGTCGGGTGGCCTACAATGAGCAGTTCTTC. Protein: CSASRVAYNEQFF.